This TCR beta chain is from a study of metastatic and nonmetastatic thyroid tumors. Each patient came to thyroid surgery without any prior treatment (of any kind). TCRdb recomputed clones from the PCR reads via MiXCR. The sample holds about 89,000 clones, under 15% seen once. This clone came up a few times. Input material: tumor tissue. This clonotype was obtained from a female donor with papillary thyroid cancer or a benign thyroid nodule (not recorded which). Some clones in this sample may be carry-over from other donors' samples.

This CDR3 reads CASSPTGGVTEAFF. Written as DNA, the CDR3 is TGTGCCAGCTCACCGACAGGGGGGGTCACTGAAGCTTTCTTT. The rearrangement joins TRBV18 to TRBJ1-1; 9 nucleotides agree with TRBD1. The CDR3 spans 14 residues. The germline gives CDR1 KGHSH, CDR2 LQKENI. Germline trimming cut 3 bases from V and 4 bases from J; bases unmatched to any gene: 3.